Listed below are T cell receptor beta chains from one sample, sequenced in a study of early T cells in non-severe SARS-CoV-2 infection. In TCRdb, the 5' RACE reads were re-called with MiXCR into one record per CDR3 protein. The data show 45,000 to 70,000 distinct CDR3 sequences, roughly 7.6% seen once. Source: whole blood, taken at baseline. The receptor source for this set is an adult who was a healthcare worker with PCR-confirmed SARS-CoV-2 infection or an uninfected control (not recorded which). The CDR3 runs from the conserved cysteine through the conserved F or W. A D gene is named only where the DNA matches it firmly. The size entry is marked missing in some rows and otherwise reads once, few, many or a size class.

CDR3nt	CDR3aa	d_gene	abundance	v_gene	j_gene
TGTGCCAGCAGTTTTTCGGGACGGACCTACGAGCAGTACTTC	CASSFSGRTYEQYF	-	-	TRBV27	TRBJ2-7
TGCAGCGCTCGAGAACAGGGGGCATCCTACGAGCAGTACTTC	CSAREQGASYEQYF	TRBD1	-	TRBV29-1	TRBJ2-7
TGTGCCAGCAGCCTTGTGGACACCTCTAGCACAGATACGCAGTATTTT	CASSLVDTSSTDTQYF	-	many	TRBV7-2	TRBJ2-3
TGTGCCACTCGGGACAGCGCGAACACCGGGGAGCTGTTTTTT	CATRDSANTGELFF	TRBD1	many	TRBV12-3/TRBV12-4	TRBJ2-2
TGTGCCAGCAGCTCCGGGACTACTAATGAGCAGTTCTTC	CASSSGTTNEQFF	TRBD2	-	TRBV11-2	TRBJ2-1
TGTGCCAGCAGTTCCCAGGGGGAGGGAGGTCAGCCCCAGCATTTT	CASSSQGEGGQPQHF	TRBD1	many	TRBV28	TRBJ1-5
TGTGCCTGGAGCCGACAGGGCCCCTACGAGCAGTACTTC	CAWSRQGPYEQYF	TRBD1	few	TRBV30	TRBJ2-7
TGCAGTGCACGACTCAGGGGGCTTATCCACGAGCAGTACTTC	CSARLRGLIHEQYF	TRBD1	-	TRBV20-1	TRBJ2-7
TGTGCCAGCAGCCCCGGGACAGCTCGAGATACGCAGTATTTT	CASSPGTARDTQYF	TRBD1	few	TRBV7-3	TRBJ2-3
TGTGCCAGCACTACCGGGACAGGACCCTACGAGCAGTACTTC	CASTTGTGPYEQYF	TRBD1	many	TRBV5-4	TRBJ2-7
TGTGCCAGCAGTGATCGGGCAGCTGCCGAGACCCAGTACTTC	CASSDRAAAETQYF	-	-	TRBV25-1	TRBJ2-5
TGTGCCTGGAGGGAAGAGCTCCTTTTTGGTTCACCCCTCCACTTT	CAWREELLFGSPLHF	-	-	TRBV30	TRBJ1-6
TGTGCCAGCAGTTTGGCCAAACTTTATATAGCGGGAGGGCCTGGAGAGCAGTTCTTC	CASSLAKLYIAGGPGEQFF	TRBD2	-	TRBV28	TRBJ2-1
TGTGCCAGCAAGCCGGGACAGGCTAACTATGGCTACACCTTC	CASKPGQANYGYTF	TRBD1	many	TRBV6-1	TRBJ1-2
TGTGCCAGCAGTCTAGGGGACGGACCCTACGAGCAGTACTTC	CASSLGDGPYEQYF	-	many	TRBV9	TRBJ2-7